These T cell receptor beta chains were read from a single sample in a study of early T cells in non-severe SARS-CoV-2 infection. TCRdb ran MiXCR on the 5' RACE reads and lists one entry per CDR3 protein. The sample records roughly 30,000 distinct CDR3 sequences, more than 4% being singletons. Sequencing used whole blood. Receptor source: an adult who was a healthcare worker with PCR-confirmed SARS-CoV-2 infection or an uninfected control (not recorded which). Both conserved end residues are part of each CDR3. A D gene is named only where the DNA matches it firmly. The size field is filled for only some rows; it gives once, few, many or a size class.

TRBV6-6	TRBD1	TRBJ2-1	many	CASSKEQGATVYNEQFF	TGTGCCAGCAGTAAAGAACAGGGGGCAACCGTTTACAATGAGCAGTTCTTC
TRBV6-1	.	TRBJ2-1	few	CASSEFGVGNEQFF	TGTGCCAGCAGTGAATTTGGCGTGGGCAATGAGCAGTTCTTC
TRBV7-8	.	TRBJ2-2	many	CASSLARIITGELFF	TGTGCCAGCAGCTTAGCCCGCATCATTACCGGGGAGCTGTTTTTT
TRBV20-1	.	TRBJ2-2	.	CSARVGPGELFF	TGCAGTGCTAGAGTCGGACCCGGGGAGCTGTTTTTT
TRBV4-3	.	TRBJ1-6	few	CASSQDAGNSPLHF	TGCGCCAGCAGCCAAGACGCCGGGAATTCACCCCTCCACTTT
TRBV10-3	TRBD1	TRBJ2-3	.	CAISERGQPDTQYF	TGTGCCATCAGTGAGAGGGGGCAACCAGATACGCAGTATTTT
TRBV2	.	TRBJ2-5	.	CASSRAAQETQYF	TGTGCCAGCTCCCGGGCAGCTCAAGAGACCCAGTACTTC
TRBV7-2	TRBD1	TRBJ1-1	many	CASSITGAEAFF	TGTGCCAGCAGCATTACAGGGGCTGAAGCTTTCTTT
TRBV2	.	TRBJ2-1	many	CASKLAEEQFF	TGTGCCAGCAAACTCGCAGAGGAGCAGTTCTTC
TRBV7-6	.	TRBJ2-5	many	CASSLSGETQYF	TGTGCCAGCAGCCTCAGCGGAGAGACCCAGTACTTC
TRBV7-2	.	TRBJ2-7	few	CASSLSGLSSYEQYF	TGTGCCAGCAGCTTATCCGGCTTGAGCTCCTACGAGCAGTACTTC
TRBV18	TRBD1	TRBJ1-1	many	CASSPRDRMNTEAFF	TGTGCCAGCTCACCCCGGGACAGAATGAACACTGAAGCTTTCTTT
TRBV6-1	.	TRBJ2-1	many	CASSNNEQFF	TGTGCCAGCAGCAACAATGAGCAGTTCTTC
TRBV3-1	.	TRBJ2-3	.	CASSHLSTDTQYF	TGTGCCAGCAGCCACCTGAGCACAGATACGCAGTATTTT
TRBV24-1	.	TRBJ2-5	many	CATSEEETQYF	TGTGCCACCAGTGAGGAAGAGACCCAGTACTTC
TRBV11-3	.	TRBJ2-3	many	CATRELAADTQYF	TGTGCCACACGGGAGCTAGCAGCAGATACGCAGTATTTT
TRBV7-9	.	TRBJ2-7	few	CASSQGLGEQYF	TGTGCCAGCAGCCAAGGATTGGGAGAGCAGTACTTC
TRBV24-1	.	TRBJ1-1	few	CATRGTSAEAFF	TGTGCCACCAGAGGGACATCGGCTGAAGCTTTCTTT
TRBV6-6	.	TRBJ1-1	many	CASNIPGILDTEAFF	TGTGCCAGCAATATCCCAGGGATTCTGGACACTGAAGCTTTCTTT
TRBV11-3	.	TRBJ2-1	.	CASSLRKGYNEQFF	TGTGCCAGCAGCTTAAGGAAGGGGTACAATGAGCAGTTCTTC
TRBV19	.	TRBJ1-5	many	CASSINGGGTQHF	TGTGCCAGTAGTATTAATGGCGGGGGCACCCAGCATTTT
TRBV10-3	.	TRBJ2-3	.	CAISVGDTQYF	TGTGCCATCAGTGTTGGAGATACGCAGTATTTT
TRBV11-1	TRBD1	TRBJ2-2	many	CASGDRGRTGELFF	TGTGCCAGCGGGGACAGGGGGAGGACCGGGGAGCTGTTTTTT
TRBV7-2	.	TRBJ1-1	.	CASSLAGTQNTEAFF	TGTGCCAGCAGCTTAGCGGGAACCCAGAACACTGAAGCTTTCTTT
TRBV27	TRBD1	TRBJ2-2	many	CASSRGTGIQYTGELFF	TGTGCCAGCAGTAGAGGGACAGGAATTCAGTACACCGGGGAGCTGTTTTTT